This is a list of T cell receptor beta chains from one sample in a study of B cell selection in AIRE deficiency. The data were produced by immunoSEQ multiplex PCR, yet TCRdb's version contains in-frame clones alone and is incomplete. Here the sample spans 20,000 to 30,000 clones, roughly 97% being singletons. Sequenced input: conventional CD4+ T cells sorted from PBMCs. Receptors were obtained from a human donor with AIRE deficiency. Each CDR3 is given with its conserved first and last residue. Fields, in order: V gene, D gene, clone size, J gene, CDR3 protein, CDR3 DNA. A D gene is named only where the DNA matches it firmly. Part of the rows lack a size; the others show once, few, many or a class for expanded clones.

>TRBV27|TRBD2|-|TRBJ2-1
CASSLWSSGHNEQFF
TGTGCCAGCAGTTTATGGTCTAGCGGTCACAATGAGCAGTTCTTC
>TRBV7-2|-|once|TRBJ1-3
CASSLSFGDRGNTIYF
TGTGCCAGCAGCTTAAGCTTTGGGGACCGAGGAAACACCATATATTTT
>TRBV6-5|-|-|TRBJ1-1
CASRDVQGGGPEAFF
TGTGCCAGCAGGGACGTACAGGGCGGGGGACCTGAAGCTTTCTTT
>TRBV15|TRBD2|-|TRBJ2-2
CATSREPLARDTGELFF
TGTGCCACCAGCAGAGAGCCACTAGCGAGGGACACCGGGGAGCTGTTTTTT
>TRBV18|TRBD1|-|TRBJ2-5
CASSPLGQGLGETQYF
TGTGCCAGCTCACCACTGGGACAGGGATTAGGAGAGACCCAGTACTTC
>TRBV7-9|-|-|TRBJ1-3
CASSLLPGLQRDTIYF
TGTGCCAGCAGCCTTTTGCCGGGCCTACAACGGGACACCATATATTTT
>TRBV29-1|-|once|TRBJ1-3
CSVVQRSGNTIYF
TGCAGCGTTGTCCAGCGCTCTGGAAACACCATATATTTT
>TRBV19|-|-|TRBJ2-3
CASSIGDSPYTDTQYF
TGTGCCAGTAGTATAGGCGACTCCCCTTACACAGATACGCAGTATTTT
>TRBV29-1|-|-|TRBJ2-5
CSVHNRRLQETQYF
TGCAGCGTTCATAACAGGAGACTCCAAGAGACCCAGTACTTC
>TRBV19|-|-|TRBJ1-1
CASSHRDAKASEAFF
TGTGCCAGTAGTCACCGGGACGCCAAAGCCTCTGAAGCTTTCTTT
>TRBV7-9|TRBD1|once|TRBJ2-1
CASSFTGGRTYNEQFF
TGTGCCAGCAGCTTCACAGGGGGGAGGACCTACAATGAGCAGTTCTTC
>TRBV7-2|TRBD2|once|TRBJ2-1
CASSFYLLAGEYNEQFF
TGTGCCAGCAGCTTTTATTTGCTGGCGGGGGAGTACAATGAGCAGTTCTTC
>TRBV6-1|-|-|TRBJ2-7
CASSASGGYEQYF
TGTGCCAGCAGTGCCTCAGGGGGGTACGAGCAGTACTTC
>TRBV7-9|-|-|TRBJ2-3
CASSLGRAQADTQYF
TGTGCCAGCAGCTTAGGTAGGGCACAGGCAGATACGCAGTATTTT
>TRBV28|-|-|TRBJ1-2
CATTLGRGYGYTF
TGTGCCACCACCCTCGGGCGAGGCTATGGCTACACCTTC
>TRBV20-1|-|-|TRBJ2-3
CSAYTDTQYF
TGCAGTGCTTACACAGATACGCAGTATTTT
>TRBV6-6|-|-|TRBJ1-1
CASSPPTQGFRTEAFF
TGTGCCAGCAGCCCACCTACCCAGGGGTTTCGCACTGAAGCTTTCTTT
>TRBV7-9|TRBD2|-|TRBJ2-7
CASSRLAGYTYEQYF
TGTGCCAGCAGCCGACTAGCGGGATATACCTACGAGCAGTACTTC
>TRBV27|-|-|TRBJ2-2
CASSLGLGVAGELFF
TGTGCCAGCAGCCTAGGCCTAGGGGTGGCCGGGGAGCTGTTTTTT
>TRBV30|-|-|TRBJ1-4
CAWAKGGYEKLFF
TGTGCCTGGGCGAAGGGGGGTTATGAAAAACTGTTTTTT
>TRBV5-4|TRBD2|-|TRBJ2-3
CASSSGLAGGVDTQYF
TGTGCCAGCAGCTCTGGACTAGCGGGAGGGGTAGATACGCAGTATTTT
>TRBV2|TRBD1|-|TRBJ1-6
CARGRTGASPLHF
TGTGCCAGGGGGAGGACAGGGGCTTCACCCCTCCACTTT
>TRBV27|-|-|TRBJ2-7
CASSSTLQVGYEQYF
TGTGCCAGCAGTTCCACCCTGCAGGTCGGGTACGAGCAGTACTTC
>TRBV5-1|-|-|TRBJ2-1
CASTTRGDRNEQFF
TGCGCCAGCACCACTAGGGGGGACCGCAATGAGCAGTTCTTC
>TRBV29-1|-|-|TRBJ2-2
CSVRVDSTDTGELFF
TGCAGCGTCCGAGTAGACTCGACGGACACCGGGGAGCTGTTTTTT
>TRBV2|-|-|TRBJ1-5
CASSQPGGQPSNQPQHF
TGTGCCAGCAGCCAACCGGGCGGCCAGCCAAGCAATCAGCCCCAGCATTTT
>TRBV11-2|TRBD2|once|TRBJ2-2
CASSLWREGITGELFF
TGTGCCAGCAGCTTATGGCGGGAGGGAATCACCGGGGAGCTGTTTTTT
>TRBV13|TRBD2|few|TRBJ2-1
CASSSSGRRPYNEQFF
TGTGCCAGCAGCTCCTCCGGGAGGAGGCCCTACAATGAGCAGTTCTTC
>TRBV5-1|-|-|TRBJ2-7
CASSLDGDKSYEQYF
TGCGCCAGCAGCTTGGACGGGGACAAATCATACGAGCAGTACTTC
>TRBV9|-|-|TRBJ2-6
CASSAGSGANVLTF
TGTGCCAGCAGCGCAGGTTCTGGGGCCAACGTCCTGACTTTC
>TRBV29-1|-|-|TRBJ2-1
CSVLGGGMGEQFF
TGCAGCGTCCTCGGAGGGGGGATGGGTGAGCAGTTCTTC
>TRBV7-2|-|-|TRBJ1-5
CASRPGASNQPQHF
TGTGCCAGCAGACCCGGGGCAAGCAATCAGCCCCAGCATTTT
>TRBV5-1|TRBD2|-|TRBJ2-1
CAIGGTARTSGSKRGSYNEQFF
TGCGCCATCGGAGGGACCGCTCGGACTAGCGGGAGTAAGAGGGGCTCCTACAATGAGCAGTTCTTC
>TRBV6-5|-|-|TRBJ1-3
CASSYSLSGNTIYF
TGTGCCAGCAGTTACAGTCTCTCTGGAAACACCATATATTTT
>TRBV23-1|-|-|TRBJ2-5
CASSWETGSETQYF
TGCGCCAGCAGTTGGGAGACAGGATCGGAGACCCAGTACTTC
>TRBV19|-|-|TRBJ2-7
CASSTRVVSYEQYF
TGTGCCAGTAGTACCAGGGTTGTATCCTACGAGCAGTACTTC
>TRBV6-5|-|-|TRBJ2-1
CALSSRVDNEQFF
TGTGCTCTTAGCAGCAGGGTCGACAATGAGCAGTTCTTC
>TRBV7-2|-|-|TRBJ1-5
CASSSGLNSNQPQHF
TGTGCCAGCAGCTCAGGGTTGAATAGCAATCAGCCCCAGCATTTT
>TRBV6-5|-|-|TRBJ2-4
CASSYSIYGAKNIQYF
TGTGCCAGCAGTTACTCGATCTACGGAGCCAAAAACATTCAGTACTTC
>TRBV11-3|-|-|TRBJ2-3
CASSSRGTDTQYF
TGTGCCAGCAGCTCCAGGGGAACAGATACGCAGTATTTT
>TRBV4-2|TRBD2|-|TRBJ2-1
CASSQEVYPGLAGGGEQFF
TGTGCCAGCAGCCAAGAAGTGTATCCGGGACTAGCGGGAGGGGGTGAGCAGTTCTTC
>TRBV5-4|-|-|TRBJ2-5
CASSHQETQYF
TGTGCCAGCAGTCATCAAGAGACCCAGTACTTC
>TRBV7-3|-|-|TRBJ2-3
CASSPRGPGGTDTQYF
TGTGCCAGCAGCCCCCGGGGGCCGGGTGGCACAGATACGCAGTATTTT
>TRBV7-2|TRBD2|-|TRBJ2-7
CASSLRAGGPSEQYF
TGTGCCAGCAGCTTACGAGCGGGAGGGCCTAGTGAGCAGTACTTC
>TRBV6-5|-|-|TRBJ2-3
CASRDSYTDTQYF
TGTGCCAGCAGGGACTCTTACACAGATACGCAGTATTTT
>TRBV19|TRBD1|-|TRBJ1-5
CASSIVGGQGYQPQHF
TGTGCCAGTAGTATAGTAGGAGGACAGGGGTACCAGCCCCAGCATTTT
>TRBV6-1|-|-|TRBJ1-1
CASRMGNTEAFF
TGTGCCAGCAGAATGGGGAACACTGAAGCTTTCTTT
>TRBV4-2|-|-|TRBJ2-5
CASSQDNTKHLWWETQYF
TGTGCCAGCAGCCAAGATAACACCAAACATCTGTGGTGGGAGACCCAGTACTTC
>TRBV7-9|TRBD2|-|TRBJ2-6
CASSSGTSGRAVGANVLTF
TGTGCCAGCAGCTCTGGGACTAGCGGGAGGGCGGTAGGGGCCAACGTCCTGACTTTC